This TCR beta chain was observed in a study of blood T cell repertoires in COVID-19. Study background: Samples of COVID-19 (acute and convalescent) were obtained from the United States, Italy and Spain. T cells, B-cell-depleted T cells, or PBMCs supplied cDNA or gDNA.

Authors' data handling: How many nucleated cells were present was estimated from reference gene primer amplification. Measured with immunoSEQ multiplex PCR; TCRdb has only the in-frame clones, and not every one. That table furnishes V, J and clone size, whereas the DNA furnished D and trimming. The sample gives a few hundred thousand clones, around 79% of which show up once; 2.5% to 4% is in the top ten. Germline CDR1 and CDR2: SEHNR and FQNEAQ (reference sequence). Trimming pared 5 bases from V and 0 bases from J, leaving 11 bases between. The CDR3 consists of 15 residues. This clone appeared once. The sequencing input was peripheral blood. The chain links TRBV7-9 to TRBJ2-1, with a tentative D call TRBD2 (6 bases). The clonotype was recovered from a woman of 80 years or more with acute or convalescent COVID-19. DNA of the CDR3: TGTGCCAGCAGCCCGGGGGAGAGCTCCTACAATGAGCAGTTCTTC. Protein product: CASSPGESSYNEQFF.